The 19 T cell receptor beta chains below all came from one sample that was sequenced in a study of vaccination and CD4 T cells after COVID-19. Stated treatment: approximately 9-day PBMC culture with coronavirus spike peptide pools or control peptides (ViraFEST assay). These receptors lack a known antigen. Cultured CD4+ T cell DNA was sequenced using the Oncomine TCR Beta short-read assay. TCRdb called the PCR reads again in MiXCR, with one record for every CDR3 protein. The sample carries approximately 25,000 distinct CDR3 sequences, 49% recorded once. Sequencing was performed on CD4+ T cells from blood, cultured in vitro. These receptors came from a human donor who had recovered from COVID-19.

This sequence joins TRBV14 and TRBJ1-2, with 9 bases fitting TRBD1. Germline CDR1 SGHDN, CDR2 FVKESK. V lost 3 bases and J lost 5; bases outside the gene matches: 1. The CDR3 contains 13 residues. The CDR3 protein is CASSQGTGYGYTF. CDR3 sequence (DNA): TGTGCCAGCAGCCAGGGGACAGGGTATGGCTACACCTTC.

The DNA of the CDR3 is TGTGCCAGCTCACCGGGGACAGGGCGAATCTACGAGCAGTACTTC. This gives the protein CASSPGTGRIYEQYF. The V gene is TRBV18, the J gene TRBJ2-7; 9 bases fit TRBD1. V lost 3 bases to trimming and J lost 3 bases; unmatched junction nucleotides: 6. Germline V lookup: CDR1 KGHSH, CDR2 LQKENI. The CDR3 spans 15 residues. The full variable domain, with the rest looked up from reference TRBV18 and TRBJ2-7, is NAGVMQNPRHLVRRRGQEARLRCSPMKGHSHVYWYRQLPEEGLKFMVYLQKENIIDESGMPKERFSAEFPKEGPSILRIQQVVRGDSAAYFCASSPGTGRIYEQYFGPGTRLTVT.

This sequence joins TRBV28 and TRBJ2-1, with TRBD1 identical over 7 bases. CDR3 length equals 15 residues. J was trimmed by 6 bases and V by 3 bases; bases with no gene match: 8. Germline CDR1 reads MDHEN; CDR2 reads SYDVKM. CDR3 sequence reads: CASSLALGQVNEQFF. CDR3 nucleotides: TGTGCCAGCAGTTTGGCCCTAGGACAGGTCAATGAGCAGTTCTTC.

This chain connects TRBV20-1 to TRBJ1-2, with 7 nucleotides matching TRBD1. In germline, CDR1 is DFQATT, CDR2 SNEGSKA (reference sequence). The CDR3 loop spans 14 amino acids. J was trimmed by 1 base and V by 5 bases; bases with no gene match: 7. The CDR3 is CSADGGDSNYGYTF. Written as DNA, the CDR3 is TGCAGTGCTGACGGAGGGGACAGTAACTATGGCTACACCTTC.

The chain employs TRBV7-9 and TRBJ2-2, with 10 bases fitting TRBD1. Germline CDR1 reads SEHNR; CDR2 reads FQNEAQ (reference sequence). V lost 6 bases, J lost 6 bases, and 4 bases stayed unmatched. The CDR3 has 14 residues. The CDR3 is CASRAGTGAGELFF. Written as DNA, the CDR3 is TGTGCCAGCAGAGCCGGGACAGGGGCCGGGGAGCTGTTTTTT.

The V and J genes are TRBV6-5 and TRBJ2-3; 10 bases are shared with TRBD2. This CDR3 contains 15 residues. The germline V gene has CDR1 MNHEY and CDR2 SVGAGI. Losses at the gene ends were 5 bases for V and 5 bases for J; bases not matched to a gene: 7. The CDR3: CASSHLAGGQDTQYF. The CDR3 DNA follows: TGTGCCAGCAGTCACTTAGCGGGGGGACAAGATACGCAGTATTTT.

This sequence joins TRBV20-1 and TRBJ2-7, with 10 bases fitting TRBD2. Per the germline V gene, CDR1 is DFQATT and CDR2 is SNEGSKA (reference sequence). V dropped 6 bases and J dropped 4; count of bases not matched to a gene: 6. There are 13 residues in the CDR3. DNA for the CDR3: TGCAGTGCCGCCTCGGGACTAGCGTACGAGCAGTACTTC. Its protein product is CSAASGLAYEQYF.

V and J are TRBV6-1 and TRBJ2-7, with D possibly being TRBD1 (5 bases). CDR1 and CDR2 from the germline V gene are MNHNS and SASEGT. The V and J ends lost 7 bases and 3 bases respectively, with 16 bases between them. The CDR3 is 14 amino acids. This chain's CDR3 is CASTLGQGNYEQYF. DNA of the CDR3: TGTGCCAGCACTCTTGGGCAGGGAAACTACGAGCAGTACTTC.

V usage is TRBV6-2 or TRBV6-3 and J usage is TRBJ1-1; possible D gene TRBD1, 5 bases. V was clipped by 1 base and J by 6 bases, with 15 bases between them. Germline V gene sequence: CDR1 MNHEY, CDR2 SVGEGT. This CDR3 contains 15 residues. CDR3 in DNA: TGTGCCAGCAGTTACTTCGCCAGGGTTGGGCCTGAAGCTTTCTTT. Translated: CASSYFARVGPEAFF.

This clonotype was seen a few times. The chain combines TRBV20-1 with TRBJ2-7, with 10 bases fitting TRBD1. The germline gives CDR1 DFQATT, CDR2 SNEGSKA (reference sequence). The CDR3 contains 14 residues. V lost 6 bases to trimming and J lost 4 bases; unmatched junction nucleotides: 9. CDR3 amino acids: CSAITTGGLYEQYF. Written as DNA, the CDR3 is TGCAGTGCCATTACGACAGGGGGCTTATACGAGCAGTACTTC.

This clonotype was detected a few times. The chain employs TRBV7-9 and TRBJ2-7, with TRBD1 identical over 7 bases. The CDR3 extends over 17 amino acids. In germline, CDR1 is SEHNR, CDR2 FQNEAQ (reference sequence). V lost 4 bases, J lost 2 bases, and 14 bases stayed unmatched. CDR3 region: CASSSTQPRDSPYEQYF. The DNA for the CDR3 is TGTGCCAGCAGCTCGACCCAGCCCCGGGACAGCCCCTACGAGCAGTACTTC.

This clonotype is medium-sized (0.01 to 0.1%) by share. The chain links TRBV7-3 to TRBJ2-2; 8 nucleotides match TRBD2. With V trimmed by 5 bases and J by 1 base, 3 bases remained unmatched. CDR1 and CDR2 (germline): SGHTA, FQGTGA. This CDR3 is built from 15 residues. In DNA, the CDR3 is TGTGCCAGCAGCGCCGGGGGGGAGAACACCGGGGAGCTGTTTTTT. Protein product: CASSAGGENTGELFF.

V is TRBV12-3 or TRBV12-4 and J is TRBJ2-3, with D tentatively TRBD1 (6 bases). V lost 5 bases to trimming and J lost 0 bases, with 12 bases between them. This CDR3 spans 15 amino acids. The CDR3 coding sequence is TGTGCCAGCAGTCCCCGGACAGCGAGCACAGATACGCAGTATTTT. Translated: CASSPRTASTDTQYF.

The chain carries TRBV11-3 and TRBJ1-1; 7 bases are a match to TRBD1. This CDR3 comprises 14 residues. Germline V gene sequence: CDR1 SGHNT, CDR2 YENEEA. Trimming took 4 bases from V and 4 from J; bases not matched to a gene: 6. This CDR3 is CASSSDRASTEAFF. The CDR3 DNA sequence: TGTGCCAGCAGCTCAGACAGGGCTAGCACTGAAGCTTTCTTT.

In DNA, the CDR3 is TGTGCCAGCAGCCCCCCCACGGGAAAACTGTTTTTT. It encodes CASSPPTGKLFF. The gene calls are TRBV7-9 and TRBJ1-4; the D is unclear. CDR1 SEHNR and CDR2 FQNEAQ come from the germline V gene (reference sequence). This CDR3 spans 12 amino acids. Trimming pared 5 bases from V and 10 bases from J, leaving 11 bases between.

Only one count was recorded for this clonotype. The rearrangement joins TRBV20-1 to TRBJ2-7; maybe TRBD2 (7 bases). The V gene lost 5 bases and the J gene lost 3 bases, with 20 bases spanning the gap. In germline, CDR1 is DFQATT, CDR2 SNEGSKA (reference sequence). The CDR3 consists of 15 residues. Here the CDR3 reads CSAGTGGRRGYEQYF. In DNA form, the CDR3 reads TGCAGTGCTGGAACGGGGGGCCGCCGAGGCTACGAGCAGTACTTC.

The J gene is TRBJ2-1, the V gene TRBV6-5; D is perhaps TRBD1 (6 bases). This CDR3 is built from 16 residues. The ends were cut back, 4 bases at V and 6 bases at J, with 19 bases in the middle. CDR1 and CDR2 from the germline V gene are MNHEY and SVGAGI. In DNA form, the CDR3 reads TGTGCCAGCAGTTCGGGACAACAGGGAGTGGGCAATGAGCAGTTCTTC. This encodes CASSSGQQGVGNEQFF.

This chain connects TRBV7-2 to TRBJ2-5; D unresolved. CDR3 size: 12 residues. Trimming took off 5 bases at V and 7 bases at J, with 11 bases between the two ends. From germline, CDR1 is SGHTA and CDR2 FQGNSA. CDR3 protein: CASSPPMGTQYF. CDR3 sequence (DNA): TGTGCCAGCAGCCCCCCCATGGGGACCCAGTACTTC.

The chain combines TRBV2 with TRBJ2-3; TRBD1 might be the D (6 bases). Germline CDR1 and CDR2: SNHLY and FYNNEI. V dropped 10 bases and J dropped 0 bases, with 20 bases sitting between them. This CDR3 has 16 amino acids. CDR3 nucleotides: TGTGCCATCCGGACCCGACAGGCCACTAGCACAGATACGCAGTATTTT. It specifies CAIRTRQATSTDTQYF.